This T cell receptor (beta chain) was sequenced during a study of blood T cell repertoires in COVID-19 (dated by TCRdb to 2019 to 2021). Background for the entire study: Samples from collaborators originated in the United States, Italy and Spain and spanned both the acute and convalescent phases of COVID-19. Where HLA class I and class II types were available, the types were taken from metadata supplied by the sample provider, not from assay-based typing. The sample metadata nearly always contained a de-identified subject ID, COVID-19 status, age in years and sex. The prospective study material was composed of cDNA or gDNA derived from T cells, B-cell-depleted T cells, or PBMCs. Deeply sampled blood TCRbeta repertoires from subjects exposed to, actively infected with, or recovered from COVID-19 were included in the dataset. The samples were drawn from two sources: the first 160 participants of the ongoing ImmuneRACE study, and 1,000 to 1,500 subjects contributed by 6 global collaborators. The repertoires were made available in a free public database intended to serve as a resource for research on the immune response to SARS-CoV-2.

TCRbeta CDR3 regions were amplified from genomic DNA using the immunoSEQ Assay, a bias-controlled multiplex PCR. Turning to the authors' computational methods: The number of nucleated cells in each sample was estimated by amplification of reference gene primers within the assay. To quantify the absolute abundance of each unique TCRbeta CDR3 rearrangement, sequence reads were collapsed and filtered. For each sample, productive Simpson clonality was calculated as the square root of Simpson's diversity index across productive rearrangements. The table comes from immuneACCESS by way of TCRdb, which keeps in-frame sequences with V and J called. Part of the clones is missing from these tables; in studies checked, under half for an unresolved V gene and the rest for unknown reasons. The V and J calls and clone size were taken over from that table, and D and trimming were inferred from the DNA. Recorded for this sample are 490,000 or so clones; approximately 90% of them occurred a single time. The ten largest clones take up over 1.5% of the sample.

A remark on this clone: The clone's antigen remains unknown. No much larger clone exists at a distance of one base, and base qualities are not known.

Participants in the prospective study were enrolled through a virtual design, were aged roughly 18 to 95 years, and lived in 20 to 30 United States geographic areas. In the prospective study, cohorts were assigned on the basis of participant-reported clinical history obtained from a screening survey and a study questionnaire. Recovered participants in ImmuneRACE Cohort 3 were defined as having two consecutive negative NP/OP PCR tests, clearance from a healthcare professional, or resolution of symptoms. Each participant in the prospective study had whole blood, serum and a nasopharyngeal or oropharyngeal swab collected by mobile phlebotomists. Prospective study participants could optionally give additional blood draws and questionnaires over an approximately 2-month period. Prospective study blood samples were shipped either frozen or at room temperature before DNA extraction. The CDR3 measures 14 amino acids from cysteine to phenylalanine. The sequence is cut down to CDR3 DNA, 42 bases in frame from base 1. In the germline V gene, CDR1 corresponds to SGHRS and CDR2 to YFSETQ. V is shortened by 3 bases, J by 8 bases, and the region joining them spans 17 bases.

Results the study describes overall, beyond this receptor: The quantity of clinical and demographic metadata differed by source and by participant and was supplied without curation.

The sample taken for sequencing was PBMCs or T cells enriched from blood (not recorded which). This sequence uses TRBV5-1 and TRBJ1-2, with TRBD1 tentatively as D gene (6 bases match). This clonotype was sampled from a middle-aged woman who had recovered from COVID-19. The sequence in DNA is TGCGCCAGCAGCTCCCCGCGGGCCCAGGGGGGCTACACCTTC. This gives the protein CASSSPRAQGGYTF.